Listed below are T cell receptor beta chains from one sample, sequenced in a study of T cell responses to AZD1222 COVID-19 vaccine. The data were produced by immunoSEQ multiplex PCR, yet TCRdb's version contains in-frame clones alone and is incomplete. In the table there are roughly 180,000 clones, approximately 89% of which are singletons. The sample consisted of peripheral blood, taken 28 days after the second AZD1222 dose. The receptors shown here come from an adult who received the AZD1222 COVID-19 vaccine. The CDR3 runs from the conserved cysteine through the conserved F or W. D genes are given only for firm matches. Where a row states a size, it is once, few, many or the class of an expanded clone; other rows omit it.

TRBJ1-3,TRBV27,NA,NA,CASSPSRGLGNTIYF,TGTGCCAGCAGTCCCTCGCGGGGCCTCGGAAACACCATATATTTT
TRBJ1-2,TRBV4-2,NA,TRBD1,CASSQLSTGENYGYTF,TGTGCCAGCAGCCAACTATCGACAGGGGAAAACTATGGCTACACCTTC
TRBJ1-2,TRBV6-4,NA,TRBD1,CASSRDREPLNYGYTF,TGTGCCAGCAGTCGGGACAGGGAACCACTTAACTATGGCTACACCTTC
TRBJ2-7,TRBV6-4,NA,TRBD1,CASSVDRGDEQYF,TGTGCCAGCAGCGTGGACAGGGGTGACGAGCAGTACTTC
TRBJ1-2,TRBV6-5,NA,NA,CASTSFGTSYTF,TGTGCCAGCACAAGCTTTGGGACAAGCTACACCTTC
TRBJ2-7,TRBV6-5,NA,NA,CASSLSPPSYEQYF,TGTGCCAGCAGTCTGTCCCCGCCTTCCTACGAGCAGTACTTC
TRBJ2-1,TRBV21-1,NA,NA,CASSKDGGSGASSYNEQFF,TGTGCCAGCAGCAAAGATGGGGGTAGCGGCGCCAGCTCCTACAATGAGCAGTTCTTC
TRBJ2-5,TRBV3-1/TRBV3-2,NA,TRBD2,CASSQDSGRIETQYF,TGTGCCAGCAGCCAAGATAGCGGGAGGATAGAGACCCAGTACTTC
TRBJ1-1,TRBV7-2,NA,NA,CASKPGHGNTEAFF,TGTGCCAGCAAACCGGGACACGGGAACACTGAAGCTTTCTTT
TRBJ2-3,TRBV28,NA,TRBD2,CASSRLAGDTQYF,TGTGCCAGCAGTCGACTAGCGGGAGATACGCAGTATTTT
TRBJ1-1,TRBV5-4,once,NA,CASSSDPNLEAFF,TGTGCCAGCAGCAGCGATCCCAACCTTGAAGCTTTCTTT
TRBJ1-5,TRBV2,NA,NA,CASSEAMGEDPQHF,TGTGCCAGCAGTGAAGCAATGGGGGAGGATCCCCAGCATTTT
TRBJ2-6,TRBV7-9,once,NA,CASSLAPFFESGANVLTF,TGTGCCAGCAGCTTAGCCCCCTTTTTTGAGTCGGGGGCCAACGTCCTGACTTTC
TRBJ2-7,TRBV5-1,NA,NA,CASSLLGKAYEQYF,TGCGCCAGCAGCTTGTTAGGGAAAGCCTACGAGCAGTACTTC
TRBJ1-5,TRBV28,NA,NA,CASSQPTVQPQHF,TGTGCCAGCAGTCAGCCGACTGTTCAGCCCCAGCATTTT
TRBJ2-7,TRBV28,NA,TRBD1,CASMSTGRSGEQYF,TGTGCCAGCATGTCGACAGGGCGATCGGGCGAGCAGTACTTC
TRBJ2-2,TRBV12-5,NA,TRBD1,CASGLPRSGQGALGELFF,TGTGCTAGTGGTTTGCCCCGGTCGGGACAGGGGGCCCTCGGGGAGCTGTTTTTT
TRBJ1-5,TRBV30,NA,NA,CAWSPDGSNQPQHF,TGTGCCTGGAGTCCGGACGGGAGCAATCAGCCCCAGCATTTT
TRBJ1-3,TRBV18,NA,NA,CASSPDRYSGNTIYF,TGTGCCAGCTCACCGGACCGATACTCTGGAAACACCATATATTTT
TRBJ2-7,TRBV19,NA,TRBD2,CASSGLVSHEQYF,TGTGCCAGTAGCGGACTAGTTTCCCACGAGCAGTACTTC
TRBJ2-2,TRBV9,NA,NA,CASSVDSTSGGELFF,TGTGCCAGCAGCGTAGACTCGACCTCGGGCGGGGAGCTGTTTTTT
TRBJ2-1,TRBV15,NA,TRBD2,CATSRESGRTHNEQFF,TGTGCCACCAGCAGAGAAAGCGGGAGGACCCACAATGAGCAGTTCTTC
TRBJ1-5,TRBV24-1,NA,NA,CATSRGNSNQPQHF,TGTGCCACCAGTCGAGGGAACTCCAATCAGCCCCAGCATTTT
TRBJ1-1,TRBV7-3,NA,NA,CASSLKGGTEAFF,TGTGCCAGCAGCCTCAAAGGAGGTACTGAAGCTTTCTTT
TRBJ1-1,TRBV15,NA,NA,CATSRDGTEAFF,TGTGCCACCAGCAGAGATGGCACTGAAGCTTTCTTT
TRBJ1-1,TRBV7-2,NA,NA,CASTSMRNTEAFF,TGTGCCAGCACGTCAATGCGAAACACTGAAGCTTTCTTT
TRBJ1-1,TRBV15,NA,NA,CATSLDRNTEAFF,TGTGCCACCTCTTTAGACAGGAACACTGAAGCTTTCTTT
TRBJ2-1,TRBV9,NA,TRBD2,CASSHSWTSGNNEQFF,TGTGCCAGCAGCCACTCTTGGACTAGCGGGAACAATGAGCAGTTCTTC
TRBJ1-5,TRBV27,NA,TRBD1,CASRPGTGVNQPQHF,TGTGCCAGCAGACCCGGGACAGGGGTGAATCAGCCCCAGCATTTT
TRBJ2-2,TRBV10-3,NA,TRBD1,CAISDGVEGANTGELFF,TGTGCCATCAGTGATGGGGTCGAGGGGGCCAACACCGGGGAGCTGTTTTTT
TRBJ1-2,TRBV3-1/TRBV3-2,NA,NA,CASSQLGGYNYGYTF,TGTGCCAGCAGCCAACTGGGGGGGTATAACTATGGCTACACCTTC
TRBJ2-2,TRBV6-5,NA,TRBD2,CASSYSGTSVPGELFF,TGTGCCAGCAGTTACTCCGGGACTAGCGTTCCCGGGGAGCTGTTTTTT
TRBJ1-4,TRBV2,NA,NA,CAGRLATNEKLFF,TGTGCCGGCAGACTTGCAACTAATGAAAAACTGTTTTTT
TRBJ1-5,TRBV7-8,NA,NA,CASSFPGPNQPQHF,TGTGCCAGCAGCTTTCCAGGGCCCAATCAGCCCCAGCATTTT
TRBJ1-5,TRBV4-1,NA,NA,CASSQEKTVAKPQHF,TGCGCCAGCAGCCAAGAGAAAACGGTGGCGAAGCCCCAGCATTTT
TRBJ2-1,TRBV5-4,NA,NA,CASSHSGSYNEQFF,TGTGCCAGCAGCCACTCAGGGTCCTACAATGAGCAGTTCTTC
TRBJ2-3,TRBV6-5,NA,TRBD1,CASSYGTGGDTQYF,TGTGCCAGCAGTTACGGCACAGGGGGAGATACGCAGTATTTT
TRBJ2-5,TRBV9,NA,TRBD1,CASSVGTGEQTQYF,TGTGCCAGCAGCGTAGGGACAGGGGAACAGACCCAGTACTTC
TRBJ2-1,TRBV9,NA,NA,CASSVRSGQNEQFF,TGTGCCAGCAGCGTACGTAGCGGACAGAATGAGCAGTTCTTC
TRBJ2-2,TRBV13,NA,TRBD1,CASSFRDSNTGELFF,TGTGCCAGCAGCTTCCGGGACAGCAACACCGGGGAGCTGTTTTTT
TRBJ1-4,TRBV7-9,NA,NA,CASISSHGSGDNEKLFF,TGTGCCAGCATCTCCTCACACGGGTCCGGGGATAATGAAAAACTGTTTTTT
TRBJ2-2,TRBV18,NA,NA,CASSTGIDTGELFF,TGTGCCAGCTCAACAGGGATCGACACCGGGGAGCTGTTTTTT
TRBJ2-1,TRBV7-3,NA,TRBD2,CASSSLAGVYNEQFF,TGTGCCAGCAGCTCCCTAGCGGGAGTCTACAATGAGCAGTTCTTC
TRBJ2-2,TRBV2,NA,TRBD2,CASRKREGVTGELFF,TGTGCCAGCAGGAAGCGGGAGGGGGTCACCGGGGAGCTGTTTTTT
TRBJ1-5,TRBV27,once,TRBD1,CASRTKGRQGSQPQHF,TGTGCCAGCAGGACTAAGGGCCGACAGGGAAGTCAGCCCCAGCATTTT
TRBJ1-5,TRBV7-2,NA,TRBD1,CASSLVRGDNQPQHF,TGTGCCAGCAGCTTAGTCAGGGGGGACAATCAGCCCCAGCATTTT
TRBJ2-2,TRBV7-9,NA,TRBD2,CASLLAGENTGELFF,TGTGCCAGCCTGCTAGCGGGCGAGAACACCGGGGAGCTGTTTTTT
TRBJ2-1,TRBV2,NA,TRBD2,CASSRGRGYNEQFF,TGTGCCAGCAGCCGTGGGCGGGGGTACAATGAGCAGTTCTTC